The subject of this entry is one TCR beta chain. Its antigen has not been determined. No clone much larger than this one lies a single base away; base qualities are absent. Whole blood was collected in K2EDTA tubes by collaborating institutions according to the institutions' own protocols. For TCRbeta analysis, collaborator samples were shipped as frozen whole blood, as isolated PBMCs, or as DNA extracted from either sample type. This sample is part of a study of blood T cell repertoires in COVID-19 (dated by TCRdb to 2018 to 2021). For the wider study: The collaborator samples originated in the United States, Italy and Spain and spanned the acute and convalescent phases of COVID-19. The prospective study material was composed of cDNA or gDNA derived from T cells, B-cell-depleted T cells, or PBMCs. The dataset comprised deeply sampled blood TCRbeta repertoires from subjects exposed to, actively infected with, or recovered from COVID-19. A freely available public database, intended as a resource for researchers studying the immune response to SARS-CoV-2, is where the repertoires were released. The samples were drawn from the first 160 participants of the ongoing ImmuneRACE study and from 1,254 subjects provided by 6 global collaborators. The sample metadata nearly always contained a de-identified subject ID, COVID-19 status, age in years and sex. Where available, HLA class I and class II types were taken from metadata supplied by the sample provider and were not determined by assay-based typing. The study at large found these results: The amount of clinical and demographic metadata varied by source and participant and was provided uncurated.

The immunoSEQ Assay, a bias-controlled multiplex PCR, was used to amplify TCRbeta CDR3 regions from genomic DNA. For the original study's pipeline: Nucleated cell counts per sample were estimated from amplification of reference gene primers within the assay. To quantify the absolute abundance of each unique TCRbeta CDR3 rearrangement, sequence reads were collapsed and filtered. For each sample, productive Simpson clonality was calculated as the square root of Simpson's diversity index over productive rearrangements. This immuneACCESS table, as held by TCRdb, lists in-frame sequences with V and J called but not all clones. Of the missing ones, under half trace to an unresolved V gene in checked studies; the others have no known cause. V, J and clone size are taken as reported in that table, and D and trimming were inferred from the DNA itself. This sample has tens of thousands of clones in its table, and roughly nine tenths of those were observed once. The leading ten clones occupy approximately 5.9% of the sample.

The sample was peripheral blood. This sequence was found in a man aged 70-80 years with active COVID-19.

Read as DNA, the sequence is TGTGCCAGCAGCTTAGACAGGGAGAGTGAGCAGTTCTTC. This gives the protein CASSLDRESEQFF. The chain uses TRBV7-9 and TRBJ2-1, and the D gene may be TRBD1, 6 bases matching. The germline V gene (reference sequence) supplies CDR1 SEHNR and CDR2 FQNEAQ. V gives up 1 base and J gives up 9 bases, and the segment between their germline ends measures 10 bases. The CDR3 contains 13 residues, cysteine and phenylalanine counted. Only CDR3 DNA remains: 39 bases, in frame from the first base.